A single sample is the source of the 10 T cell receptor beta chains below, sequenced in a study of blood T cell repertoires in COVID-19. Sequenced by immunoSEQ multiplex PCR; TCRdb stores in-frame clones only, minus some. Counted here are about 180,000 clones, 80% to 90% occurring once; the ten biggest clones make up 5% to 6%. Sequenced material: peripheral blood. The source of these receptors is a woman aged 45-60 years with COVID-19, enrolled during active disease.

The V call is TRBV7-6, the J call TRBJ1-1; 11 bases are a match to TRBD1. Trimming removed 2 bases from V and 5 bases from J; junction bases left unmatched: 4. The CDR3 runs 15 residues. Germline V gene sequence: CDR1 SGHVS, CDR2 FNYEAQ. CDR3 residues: CASSLLGQGETEAFF. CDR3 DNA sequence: TGTGCCAGCAGCTTATTGGGACAGGGGGAAACTGAAGCTTTCTTT.

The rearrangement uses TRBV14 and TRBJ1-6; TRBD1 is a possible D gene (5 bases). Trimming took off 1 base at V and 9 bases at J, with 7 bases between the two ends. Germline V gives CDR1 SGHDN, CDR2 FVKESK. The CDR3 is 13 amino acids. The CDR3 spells CASSQGGGSPLHF. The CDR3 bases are TGTGCCAGCAGCCAAGGGGGGGGTTCACCCCTCCACTTT.

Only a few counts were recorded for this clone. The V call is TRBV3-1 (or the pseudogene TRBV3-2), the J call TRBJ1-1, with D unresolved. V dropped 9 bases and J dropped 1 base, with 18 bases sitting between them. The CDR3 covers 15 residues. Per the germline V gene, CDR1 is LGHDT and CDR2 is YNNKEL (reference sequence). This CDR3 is CASNRTGVRNTEAFF. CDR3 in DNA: TGTGCCAGTAACCGAACCGGGGTCAGGAACACTGAAGCTTTCTTT.

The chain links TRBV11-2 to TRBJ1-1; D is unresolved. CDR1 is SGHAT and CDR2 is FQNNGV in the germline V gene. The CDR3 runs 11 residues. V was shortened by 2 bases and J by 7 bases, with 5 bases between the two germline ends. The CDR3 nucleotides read TGTGCCAGCAGCTTATACAGTGAAGCTTTCTTT. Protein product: CASSLYSEAFF.

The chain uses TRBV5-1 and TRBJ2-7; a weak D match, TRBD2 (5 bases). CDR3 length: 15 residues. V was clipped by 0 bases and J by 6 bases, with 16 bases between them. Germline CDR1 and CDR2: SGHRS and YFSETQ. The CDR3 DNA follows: TGCGCCAGCAGCTTGGCCGAGGGTCCTTTAGGCGAGCAGTACTTC. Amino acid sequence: CASSLAEGPLGEQYF.

The CDR3 spells CASSLGGAVPVYGYTF. The CDR3 DNA is TGTGCCAGCAGTTTGGGTGGGGCGGTGCCCGTCTATGGCTACACCTTC. The genes are TRBV28 and TRBJ1-2, with D maybe TRBD1 (5 bases). Germline V gives CDR1 MDHEN, CDR2 SYDVKM. V lost 3 bases and J lost 4, with 18 bases in between. CDR3 length: 16 residues.

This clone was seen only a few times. The CDR3 region is CASSPPGGQGTSEQYF. The CDR3 region has the DNA TGTGCCAGCAGCCCACCAGGGGGACAGGGGACCTCCGAGCAGTACTTC. The rearrangement links TRBV7-9 to TRBJ2-7, with 10 bases matching TRBD1. Germline CDR1 is SEHNR and CDR2 is FQNEAQ (reference sequence). The CDR3 loop spans 16 amino acids. V shed 5 bases, J shed 6 bases, and the junction held 13 bases outside the gene matches.

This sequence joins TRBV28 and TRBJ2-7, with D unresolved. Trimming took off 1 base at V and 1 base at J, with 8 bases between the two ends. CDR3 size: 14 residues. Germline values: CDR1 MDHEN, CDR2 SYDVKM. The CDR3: CASSLYYSSYEQYF. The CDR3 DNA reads TGTGCCAGCAGTTTATATTACAGTTCCTACGAGCAGTACTTC.

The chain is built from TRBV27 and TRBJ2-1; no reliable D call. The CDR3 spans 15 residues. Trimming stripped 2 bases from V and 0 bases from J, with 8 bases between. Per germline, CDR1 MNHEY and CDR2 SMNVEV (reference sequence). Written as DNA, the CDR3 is TGTGCCAGCAGTTTAGACACGAGCTCCTACAATGAGCAGTTCTTC. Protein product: CASSLDTSSYNEQFF.

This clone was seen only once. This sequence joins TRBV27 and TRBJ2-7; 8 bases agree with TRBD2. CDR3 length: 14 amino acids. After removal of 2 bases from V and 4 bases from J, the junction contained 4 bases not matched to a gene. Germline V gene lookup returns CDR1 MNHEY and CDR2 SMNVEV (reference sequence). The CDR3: CASSLRGGVYEQYF. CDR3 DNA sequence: TGTGCCAGCAGTTTACGGGGGGGGGTTTACGAGCAGTACTTC.